This is a list of T cell receptor beta chains from one sample in a study of cytomegalovirus exposure and HLA in healthy donors. Clones were sequenced by immunoSEQ multiplex PCR, and TCRdb holds only the in-frame ones, with some missing. The sample lists tens of thousands of clones; about 76% were seen once. The sequencing input was PBMCs. These receptor sequences come from a woman in her 40s in good health and CMV-seropositive. Both conserved end residues are part of each CDR3. Fields, in order: CDR3 length, D gene, J gene, V gene, clone size, CDR3 protein, CDR3 DNA. A D gene is named only where the DNA matches it firmly. Rows may omit the clone size; those that give it use once, few, many or a size class.

CDR3 length: 12
D gene: TRBD1
J gene: TRBJ1-2
V gene: TRBV2
clone size: .
CDR3 protein: CASRDDRVGYTF
CDR3 DNA: TGTGCCAGCAGGGATGACAGGGTTGGCTACACCTTC

CDR3 length: 13
D gene: .
J gene: TRBJ2-1
V gene: TRBV25-1
clone size: .
CDR3 protein: CASRRSGGNEQFF
CDR3 DNA: TGTGCCAGCAGAAGGTCAGGGGGGAATGAGCAGTTCTTC

CDR3 length: 11
D gene: .
J gene: TRBJ2-7
V gene: TRBV10-2
clone size: .
CDR3 protein: CAIQTGDEQYF
CDR3 DNA: TGCGCCATACAAACGGGGGACGAGCAGTACTTC

CDR3 length: 16
D gene: TRBD1
J gene: TRBJ1-5
V gene: TRBV5-1
clone size: .
CDR3 protein: CASSPGPQGGNQPQHF
CDR3 DNA: TGCGCCAGCAGCCCGGGACCTCAGGGGGGCAATCAGCCCCAGCATTTT

CDR3 length: 16
D gene: TRBD2
J gene: TRBJ2-7
V gene: TRBV27
clone size: .
CDR3 protein: CASSLSGLAPGYEQYF
CDR3 DNA: TGTGCCAGCAGTTTATCGGGACTAGCTCCGGGCTACGAGCAGTACTTC

CDR3 length: 17
D gene: .
J gene: TRBJ2-7
V gene: TRBV7-2
clone size: .
CDR3 protein: CASSLRMGRQGGYEQYF
CDR3 DNA: TGTGCCAGCAGCTTACGTATGGGTCGACAGGGAGGCTACGAGCAGTACTTC

CDR3 length: 13
D gene: .
J gene: TRBJ1-4
V gene: TRBV5-6
clone size: .
CDR3 protein: CASSLPSDEKLFF
CDR3 DNA: TGTGCCAGCAGCCTCCCCTCCGATGAAAAACTGTTTTTT

CDR3 length: 14
D gene: .
J gene: TRBJ2-5
V gene: TRBV7-2
clone size: once
CDR3 protein: CASSFRTAQETQYF
CDR3 DNA: TGTGCCAGCAGCTTTCGGACAGCCCAAGAGACCCAGTACTTC

CDR3 length: 13
D gene: .
J gene: TRBJ1-5
V gene: TRBV2
clone size: .
CDR3 protein: CATKQVPTEPQHF
CDR3 DNA: TGTGCCACCAAACAGGTCCCTACGGAGCCCCAGCATTTT

CDR3 length: 15
D gene: .
J gene: TRBJ1-1
V gene: TRBV5-1
clone size: .
CDR3 protein: CASSLQGPRDTEAFF
CDR3 DNA: TGCGCCAGCAGCTTGCAGGGCCCTAGGGACACTGAAGCTTTCTTT

CDR3 length: 15
D gene: .
J gene: TRBJ1-4
V gene: TRBV7-9
clone size: once
CDR3 protein: CASSLTWQGGEKLFF
CDR3 DNA: TGTGCCAGCAGCTTAACTTGGCAGGGTGGGGAAAAACTGTTTTTT

CDR3 length: 12
D gene: .
J gene: TRBJ1-2
V gene: TRBV6-6
clone size: few
CDR3 protein: CASSYSWEGYTF
CDR3 DNA: TGTGCCAGCAGTTACTCGTGGGAGGGCTACACCTTC

CDR3 length: 17
D gene: .
J gene: TRBJ1-3
V gene: TRBV5-6
clone size: once
CDR3 protein: CASSLGGGISSGNTIYF
CDR3 DNA: TGTGCCAGCAGCTTGGGTGGTGGCATCAGCTCTGGAAACACCATATATTTT

CDR3 length: 15
D gene: TRBD1
J gene: TRBJ1-5
V gene: TRBV19
clone size: .
CDR3 protein: CASSILGQGDQPQHF
CDR3 DNA: TGTGCCAGTAGTATCCTGGGACAGGGCGATCAGCCCCAGCATTTT